This T cell receptor (beta chain) was sequenced during a study of beta chain features in type 1 diabetes (dated by TCRdb to between 2017 and 2018). Regarding the study in general: Patients and healthy donors did not differ in mean age, gender distribution, total cell number or subset yield. Across all samples, some 100,000,000 sorted cells were examined, and cell number per subset correlated strongly with RNA yield. In the study, TCRB repertoires of sorted circulating CD4+ T cell subsets from recently diagnosed type 1 diabetes patients were compared with those of matched healthy donors. Whereas all 28 donors provided naive and central memory subsets, regulatory and stem cell-like memory subsets were isolated from just 8 patients and about 8 healthy donors.

What the authors observed across the whole study: Because cDNA was sequenced instead of genomic DNA, activated cells with high expression could be over-represented, although the groups did not differ in activation or CD3 levels. Naive, central memory and regulatory TCRB repertoires appeared to be more alike among patients than among healthy donors. A moderate but significant shortening of TCRB CDR3 length was observed in type 1 diabetes patients in all four CD4+ subsets. Patients with type 1 diabetes made fewer insertions and deleted more nucleotides at VDJ recombination sites, implying thymic rearrangement abnormalities. PCR may preferentially amplify shorter templates, but because patient and control samples were amplified and corrected together, any resulting skew would affect both groups equally. Only small numbers of individuals were included in the HLA sub-analyses, which left unresolved whether HLA type had any influence on TCRB rearrangement.

All of the isolated RNA was reverse transcribed with the High Capacity cDNA Reverse Transcription Kit, so expressed TCRB transcripts were sequenced. Naive, central memory and regulatory T cell samples underwent deep immunoSEQ sequencing, averaging about 3.5 million total reads per sample. Sorted cells were lysed in RLT buffer and RNA was extracted with DNase-treated RNeasy Micro or Mini kits, depending on cell number. Each cell subset was processed on its own to prevent cross-contamination, while patient and healthy donor samples were processed together. The immunoSEQ multiplex PCR was used to amplify TCRB sequences from cDNA, yielding 87-bp fragments that span the CDR3 region. Sequencing of the amplicons was done on the Illumina HiSeq platform. On the authors' methods: PCR bias was computationally corrected using synthetic template baselines, reads within Hamming distance 2 were collapsed, and singletons that could not be merged were discarded. Reads were aligned to IMGT to assign V, D and J genes, CDR3 length, and insertions or deletions at six rearrangement sites. Within each subset, clonotype counts were normalized to sorted cell number, and only after that were true diversity and Gini coefficients computed with the tcR R package. The overlap coefficient, calculated on TCRB nucleotide sequences, was used to quantify repertoire sharing. TCRdb carries this immuneACCESS record with in-frame sequences only. Its versions omit some clonotypes, under half of them owing to an unresolved V gene in the studies checked, with the rest unexplained. The DNA gave D and trimming, while V, J and clone size come from that table. The sample profile shows approximately 60,000 clones; approximately 62% of them were found once. The ten largest clones take up about 2.2% of the sample.

In its sample, this clone was seen once. Its binding antigen is unknown. No base qualities exist here, and no much larger clone lies one base off it. The CDR3 contains 12 residues, cysteine and phenylalanine counted. Only the CDR3 DNA stays, 36 bases, in frame from base 1. The germline V gene gives CDR1 as MNHEY and CDR2 as SVGAGI. Trimming costs V 4 bases and J 0 bases, and their ends lie 3 bases apart. A single peripheral blood draw of around 120 mL on average was collected from each donor into heparinised tubes. Naive, central memory, regulatory and stem cell-like memory CD4+ T cells were sorted on a BD FACSAria II using a panel including CD45RO, CCR7, CD25, CD127, CD95 and CD27. All sorted populations exceeded 95% purity. Right away, PBMCs were isolated by Lymphoprep density gradient centrifugation and were stained directly, with no culture step. To minimize batch effects, samples were stained and sorted in pairs, one healthy donor with one patient per experiment.

This chain joins TRBV6-5 to TRBJ1-2; a confident D gene designation cannot be given. The material sequenced was Tregs from blood. The sample's cell subset or site label is to be understood as: regulatory CD4+ T cells. The receptor's source is a woman aged 18-29 years in good health. CDR3 sequence: CASSSTNYGYTF. DNA sequence: TGTGCCAGCAGTTCAACTAACTATGGCTACACCTTC.